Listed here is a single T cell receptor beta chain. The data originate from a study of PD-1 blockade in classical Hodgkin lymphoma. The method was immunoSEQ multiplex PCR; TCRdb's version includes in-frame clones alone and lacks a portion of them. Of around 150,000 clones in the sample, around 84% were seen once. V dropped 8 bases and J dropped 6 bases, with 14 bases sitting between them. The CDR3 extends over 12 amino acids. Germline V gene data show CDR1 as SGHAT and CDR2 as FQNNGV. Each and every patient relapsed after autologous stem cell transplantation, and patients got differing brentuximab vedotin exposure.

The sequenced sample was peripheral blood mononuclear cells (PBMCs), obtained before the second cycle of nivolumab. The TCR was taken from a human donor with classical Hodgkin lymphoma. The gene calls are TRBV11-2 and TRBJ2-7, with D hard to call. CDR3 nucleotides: TGTGCCAGCGGCATAGGGCATTCCGAGCAGTACTTC. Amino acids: CASGIGHSEQYF.